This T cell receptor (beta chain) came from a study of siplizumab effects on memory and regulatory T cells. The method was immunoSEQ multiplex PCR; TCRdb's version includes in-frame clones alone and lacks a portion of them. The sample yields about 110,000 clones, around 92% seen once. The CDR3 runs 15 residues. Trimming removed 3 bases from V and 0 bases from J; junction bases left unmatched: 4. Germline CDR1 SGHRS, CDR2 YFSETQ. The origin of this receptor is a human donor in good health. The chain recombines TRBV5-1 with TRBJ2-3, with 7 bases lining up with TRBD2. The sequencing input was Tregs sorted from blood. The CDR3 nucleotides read TGCGCCAGCAGCTCAGGGACTAAGAGCACAGATACGCAGTATTTT. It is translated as CASSSGTKSTDTQYF.